This T cell receptor beta chain appears in the sequencing data of a study of human T cells and chemical hapten exposure. Study-level results: With regard to DPC sensitization, TCRs above 1 in 1000 frequency did not change.

The germline V and J ends were trimmed by 5 bases and 3 bases, with 11 bases remaining between them. Germline V gene lookup returns CDR1 PRHDT and CDR2 FYEKMQ (reference sequence). This CDR3 has 14 residues. TCRdb fed the RACE reads into MiXCR, producing one record per CDR3 protein. Of tens of thousands of distinct CDR3 sequences in the sample, around 8.8% were seen once. The time point is: healthy volunteer bleed at 2 weeks. Someone pulled total RNA out of unfractionated whole blood. About this clonotype itself: What it binds is not known.

This chain uses TRBV13 with TRBJ1-3, with a tentative D call TRBD1 (6 bases). This TCR derives from a female donor in good health. Some clones in this sample may be carry-over from other donors' samples. Material: whole blood. The CDR3 nucleotides read TGTGCCAGCAGCAACAGGGCTGGTGGAAACACCATATATTTT. This sequence encodes CASSNRAGGNTIYF.